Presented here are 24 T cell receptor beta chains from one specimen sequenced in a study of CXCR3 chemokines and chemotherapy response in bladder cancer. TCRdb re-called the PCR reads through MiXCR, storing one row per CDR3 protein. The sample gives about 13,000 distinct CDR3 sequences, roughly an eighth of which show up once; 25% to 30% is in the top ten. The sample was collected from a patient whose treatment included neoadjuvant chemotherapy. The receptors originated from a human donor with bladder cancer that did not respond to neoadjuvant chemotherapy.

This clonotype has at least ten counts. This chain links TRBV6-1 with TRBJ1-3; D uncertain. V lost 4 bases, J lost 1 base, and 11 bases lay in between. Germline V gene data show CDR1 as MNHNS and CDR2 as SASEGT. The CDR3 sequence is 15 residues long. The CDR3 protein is CASSAQASSGNTIYF. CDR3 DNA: TGTGCCAGCAGTGCCCAGGCTTCTTCTGGAAACACCATATATTTT.

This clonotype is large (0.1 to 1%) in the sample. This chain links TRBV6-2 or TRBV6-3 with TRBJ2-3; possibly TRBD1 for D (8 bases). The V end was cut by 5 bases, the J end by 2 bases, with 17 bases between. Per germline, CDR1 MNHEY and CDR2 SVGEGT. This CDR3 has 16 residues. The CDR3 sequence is CASSTTGGGPTDTQYF. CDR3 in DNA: TGTGCCAGCAGTACCACAGGGGGGGGGCCCACAGATACGCAGTATTTT.

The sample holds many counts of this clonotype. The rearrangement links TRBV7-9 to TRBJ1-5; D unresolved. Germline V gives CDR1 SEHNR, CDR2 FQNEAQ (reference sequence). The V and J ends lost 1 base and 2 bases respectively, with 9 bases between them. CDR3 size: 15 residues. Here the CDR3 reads CASSLGGNGNQPQHF. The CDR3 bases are TGTGCCAGCAGCTTAGGCGGGAATGGCAATCAGCCCCAGCATTTT.

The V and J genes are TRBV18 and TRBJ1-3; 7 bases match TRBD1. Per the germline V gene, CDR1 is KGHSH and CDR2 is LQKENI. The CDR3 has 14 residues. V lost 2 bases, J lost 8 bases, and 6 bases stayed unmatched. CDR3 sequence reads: CASSPTGDSDTIYF. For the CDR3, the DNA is TGTGCCAGCTCACCAACAGGGGATTCGGACACCATATATTTT.

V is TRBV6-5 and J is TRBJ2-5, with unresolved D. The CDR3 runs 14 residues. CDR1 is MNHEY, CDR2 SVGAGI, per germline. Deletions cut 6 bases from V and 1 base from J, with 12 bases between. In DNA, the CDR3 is TGTGCCAGCAGACCTGATTGGAGCCAAGAGACCCAGTACTTC. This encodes CASRPDWSQETQYF.

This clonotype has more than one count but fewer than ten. The CDR3 DNA reads TGCAGTGCTAGAGACCCCACACAGGGTACAGATACGCAGTATTTT. The encoded protein is CSARDPTQGTDTQYF. The J gene is TRBJ2-3, the V gene TRBV20-1; D perhaps matches TRBD1 (6 bases). CDR1 is DFQATT, CDR2 SNEGSKA, per germline (reference sequence). This CDR3 region has 15 residues. Deletions cut 0 bases from V and 3 bases from J, with 13 bases between.

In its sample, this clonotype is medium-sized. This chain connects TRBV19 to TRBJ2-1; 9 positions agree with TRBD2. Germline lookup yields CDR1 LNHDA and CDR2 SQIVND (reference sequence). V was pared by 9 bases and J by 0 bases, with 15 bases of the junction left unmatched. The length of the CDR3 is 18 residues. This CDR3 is CASLGRSGGSLSYNEQFF. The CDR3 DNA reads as TGTGCCAGCCTAGGACGGAGCGGGGGGTCCCTCTCCTACAATGAGCAGTTCTTC.

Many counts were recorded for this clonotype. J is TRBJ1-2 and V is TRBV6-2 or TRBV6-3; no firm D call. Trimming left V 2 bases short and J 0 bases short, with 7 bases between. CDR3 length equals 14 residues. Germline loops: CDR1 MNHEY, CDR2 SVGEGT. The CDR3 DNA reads TGTGCCAGCAGTTACAGGGTATCTAACTATGGCTACACCTTC. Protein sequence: CASSYRVSNYGYTF.

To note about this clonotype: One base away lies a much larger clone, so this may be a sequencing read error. The CDR3 region has the DNA TGTGTCAGCTCTTACACGGGAAGCAATCAGCCCCAGCATTTT. Its protein is CVSSYTGSNQPQHF. This chain connects TRBV18 to TRBJ1-5; D gene unclear. The CDR3 consists of 14 residues. Looked up from germline, CDR1 is KGHSH and CDR2 is LQKENI.

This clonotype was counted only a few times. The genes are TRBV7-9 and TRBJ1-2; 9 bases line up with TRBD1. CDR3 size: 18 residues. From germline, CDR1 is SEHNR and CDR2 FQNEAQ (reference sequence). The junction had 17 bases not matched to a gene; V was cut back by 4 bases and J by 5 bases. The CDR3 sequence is CASSSLIRLDRGGYGYTF. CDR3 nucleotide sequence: TGTGCCAGCAGCTCACTTATACGGTTGGACAGGGGAGGGTATGGCTACACCTTC.

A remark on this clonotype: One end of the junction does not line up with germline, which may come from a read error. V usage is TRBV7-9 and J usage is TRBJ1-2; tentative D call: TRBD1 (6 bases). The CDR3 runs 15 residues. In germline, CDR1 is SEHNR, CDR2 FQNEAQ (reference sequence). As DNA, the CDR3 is TGTGCCAGCACTACACAGGGCCAGGCTAGGTATGGCCACACCTTC. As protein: CASTTQGQARYGHTF.

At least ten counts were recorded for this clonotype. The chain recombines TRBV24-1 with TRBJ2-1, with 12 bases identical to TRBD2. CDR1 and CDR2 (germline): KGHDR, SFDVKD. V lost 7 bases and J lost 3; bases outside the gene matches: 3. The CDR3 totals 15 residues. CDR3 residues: CATRTSGSVYNEQFF. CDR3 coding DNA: TGTGCCACCAGGACTAGCGGGAGTGTCTACAATGAGCAGTTCTTC.

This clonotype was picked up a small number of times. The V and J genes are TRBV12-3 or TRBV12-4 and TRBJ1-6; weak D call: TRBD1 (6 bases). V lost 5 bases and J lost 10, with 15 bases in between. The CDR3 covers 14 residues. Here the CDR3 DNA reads TGTGCCAGCAGTGCTACTGGGAGGGGGTCACCCCTCCACTTT. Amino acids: CASSATGRGSPLHF.

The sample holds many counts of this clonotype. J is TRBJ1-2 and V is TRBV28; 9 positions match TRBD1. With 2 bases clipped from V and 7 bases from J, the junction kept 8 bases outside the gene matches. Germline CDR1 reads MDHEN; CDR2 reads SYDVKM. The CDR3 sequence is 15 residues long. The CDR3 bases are TGTGCCAGCAGTTTAATACAGGGGGCAGTTTTTGGCTACACCTTC. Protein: CASSLIQGAVFGYTF.

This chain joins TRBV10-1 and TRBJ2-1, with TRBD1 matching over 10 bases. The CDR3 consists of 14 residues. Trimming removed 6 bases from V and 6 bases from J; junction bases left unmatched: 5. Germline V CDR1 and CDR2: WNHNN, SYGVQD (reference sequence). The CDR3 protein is CASSPGTGANEQFF. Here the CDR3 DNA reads TGCGCCAGCAGCCCCGGGACAGGGGCCAATGAGCAGTTCTTC.

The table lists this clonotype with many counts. The chain's CDR3 is CASSLQSREDTEAFF. CDR3 bases: TGTGCCAGCAGCTTACAGTCCAGGGAAGACACTGAAGCTTTCTTT. The rearrangement links TRBV7-2 to TRBJ1-1; perhaps TRBD1 as D (5 bases). The CDR3 spans 15 residues. The germline V gene has CDR1 SGHTA and CDR2 FQGNSA. Trimming pared 2 bases from V and 3 bases from J, leaving 13 bases between.

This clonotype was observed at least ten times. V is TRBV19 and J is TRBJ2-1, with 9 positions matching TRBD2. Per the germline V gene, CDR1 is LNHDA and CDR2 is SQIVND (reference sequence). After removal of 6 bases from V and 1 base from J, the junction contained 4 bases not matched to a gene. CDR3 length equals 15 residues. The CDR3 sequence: CASRLTSGSYNEQFF. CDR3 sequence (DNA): TGTGCCAGTAGACTAACTAGCGGGTCCTACAATGAGCAGTTCTTC. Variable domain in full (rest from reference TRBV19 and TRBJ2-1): DGGITQSPKYLFRKEGQNVTLSCEQNLNHDAMYWYRQDPGQGLRLIYYSQIVNDFQKGDIAEGYSVSREKKESFPLTVTSAQKNPTAFYLCASRLTSGSYNEQFFGPGTRLTVL.

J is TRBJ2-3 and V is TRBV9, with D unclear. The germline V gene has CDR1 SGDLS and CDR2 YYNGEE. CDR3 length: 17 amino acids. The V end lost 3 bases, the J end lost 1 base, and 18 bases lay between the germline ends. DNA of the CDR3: TGTGCCAGCAGCGCAGGCGCTCTCCGTTCGGGCACAGATACGCAGTATTTT. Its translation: CASSAGALRSGTDTQYF.

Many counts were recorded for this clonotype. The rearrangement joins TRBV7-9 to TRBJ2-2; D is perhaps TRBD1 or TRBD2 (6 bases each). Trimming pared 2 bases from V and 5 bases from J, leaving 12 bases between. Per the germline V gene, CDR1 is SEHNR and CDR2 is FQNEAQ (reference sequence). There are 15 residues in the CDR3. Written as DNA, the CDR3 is TGTGCCAGCAGCTTACTGGGGGGCGAAACCGGGGAGCTGTTTTTT. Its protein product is CASSLLGGETGELFF.

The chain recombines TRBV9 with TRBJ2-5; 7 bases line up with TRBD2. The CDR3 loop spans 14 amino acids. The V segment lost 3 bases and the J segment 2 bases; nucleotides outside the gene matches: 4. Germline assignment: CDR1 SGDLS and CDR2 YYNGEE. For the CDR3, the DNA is TGTGCCAGCAGCGCCCTAGCGGCTCAAGAGACCCAGTACTTC. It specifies CASSALAAQETQYF.

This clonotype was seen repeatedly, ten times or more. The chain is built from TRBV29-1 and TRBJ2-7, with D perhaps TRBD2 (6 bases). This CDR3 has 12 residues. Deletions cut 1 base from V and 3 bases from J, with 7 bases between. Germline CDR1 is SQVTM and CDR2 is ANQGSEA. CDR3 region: CSVEGRGYEQYF. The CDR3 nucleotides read TGCAGCGTTGAAGGGAGGGGCTACGAGCAGTACTTC.

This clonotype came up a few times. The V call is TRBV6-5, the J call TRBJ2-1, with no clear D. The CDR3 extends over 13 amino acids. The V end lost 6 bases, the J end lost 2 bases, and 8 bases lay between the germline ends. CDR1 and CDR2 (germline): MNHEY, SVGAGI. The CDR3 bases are TGTGCCAGCAGCCCCCCGGCCTACAATGAGCAGTTCTTC. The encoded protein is CASSPPAYNEQFF.

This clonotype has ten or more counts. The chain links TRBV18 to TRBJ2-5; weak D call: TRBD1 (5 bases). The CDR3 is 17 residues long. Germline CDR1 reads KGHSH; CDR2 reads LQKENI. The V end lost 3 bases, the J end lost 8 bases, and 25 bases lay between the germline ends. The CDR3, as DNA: TGTGCCAGCTCACCCCCCATCCTCAGGACACGGTATGAAACCCAGTACTTC. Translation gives CASSPPILRTRYETQYF.

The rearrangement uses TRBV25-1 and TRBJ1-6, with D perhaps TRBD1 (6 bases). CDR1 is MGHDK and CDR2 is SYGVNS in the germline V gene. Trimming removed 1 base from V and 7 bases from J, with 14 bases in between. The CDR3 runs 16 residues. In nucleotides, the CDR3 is TGTGCCAGCAGTGAATTCAGGGGTTCGTCCAATTCACCCCTCCACTTT. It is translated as CASSEFRGSSNSPLHF.